Below are 32 T cell receptor beta chains sequenced from a single sample in a study of blood T cell repertoires in COVID-19. Assay used: immunoSEQ multiplex PCR; TCRdb lists only in-frame clones, some missing. Here the sample spans approximately 90,000 clones, 80% being singletons. The sequenced sample consisted of peripheral blood. The receptor set was obtained from a woman aged 80 or over with acute or convalescent COVID-19.

The CDR3 here is CASNPSLEANSYNEQFF. The CDR3 nucleotides read TGTGCCAGTAACCCCTCCCTAGAGGCCAACTCCTACAATGAGCAGTTCTTC. The chain has TRBV19 and TRBJ2-1; D uncertain. The CDR3 totals 17 residues. Germline CDR1 and CDR2: LNHDA and SQIVND (reference sequence). V was trimmed by 7 bases and J by 0 bases, leaving 19 bases between them.

The J gene is TRBJ2-1, the V gene TRBV6-5; TRBD2 agrees at 8 bases. Trimming took 5 bases from V and 10 from J; bases not matched to a gene: 4. Looked up from germline, CDR1 is MNHEY and CDR2 is SVGAGI. The CDR3 covers 12 residues. DNA of the CDR3: TGTGCCAGCAGTCCGACTAGCGACGAGCAGTTCTTC. This encodes CASSPTSDEQFF.

V gene TRBV7-9 combines with J gene TRBJ2-5; maybe TRBD1 (6 bases). The V end was cut by 1 base, the J end by 3 bases, with 15 bases between. The length of the CDR3 is 16 residues. CDR1 SEHNR and CDR2 FQNEAQ come from the germline V gene (reference sequence). The CDR3 loop is CASSLGFLPGEETQYF. The CDR3 DNA is TGTGCCAGCAGCTTAGGTTTTCTTCCAGGGGAAGAGACCCAGTACTTC.

This chain links TRBV18 with TRBJ2-2; D might be TRBD2 (6 bases). The CDR3 covers 15 residues. The V gene lost 4 bases and the J gene lost 3 bases, with 12 bases spanning the gap. The germline gives CDR1 KGHSH, CDR2 LQKENI. This chain's CDR3 is CASSQHTGDTGELFF. The CDR3 DNA follows: TGTGCCAGCTCACAACACACGGGGGACACCGGGGAGCTGTTTTTT.

This clone has only one observation. The V call is TRBV2, the J call TRBJ2-7, with D perhaps matching TRBD2 (5 bases). The CDR3 is 12 residues long. Per the germline V gene, CDR1 is SNHLY and CDR2 is FYNNEI. The V gene lost 8 bases and the J gene lost 8 bases, with 16 bases spanning the gap. In DNA form, the CDR3 reads TGTGCCAGCGCCGCAGACTATTCGAAGCAGTACTTC. Translated, it gives CASAADYSKQYF. Drawing the rest from reference TRBV2 and TRBJ2-7, the complete variable domain is EPEVTQTPSHQVTQMGQEVILRCVPISNHLYFYWYRQILGQKVEFLVSFYNNEISEKSEIFDDQFSVERPDGSNFTLKIRSTKLEDSAMYFCASAADYSKQYFGPGTRLTVT.

This sequence joins TRBV27 and TRBJ1-5; no definite D call. With 0 bases removed from V and 6 bases from J, the gap between germline ends came to 6 bases. CDR1 and CDR2 (germline): MNHEY, SMNVEV (reference sequence). This CDR3 spans 13 amino acids. As DNA, the CDR3 is TGTGCCAGCAGTTTATCCGGGGTTCAGCCCCAGCATTTT. This encodes CASSLSGVQPQHF.

The gene calls are TRBV3-1 (or the pseudogene TRBV3-2) and TRBJ2-7; TRBD2 is a possible D gene (5 bases). Trimming stripped 3 bases from V and 6 bases from J, with 9 bases between. The CDR3 contains 12 residues. The germline V gene encodes CDR1 LGHDT and CDR2 YNNKEL (reference sequence). The CDR3 protein is CASSHQEGEQYF. DNA for the CDR3: TGTGCCAGCAGCCACCAAGAGGGCGAGCAGTACTTC.

The gene calls are TRBV15 and TRBJ1-2; D unclear. The germline V gene encodes CDR1 LNHNV and CDR2 YYDKDF (reference sequence). The CDR3 is made up of 15 amino acids. V was pared by 0 bases and J by 2 bases, with 10 bases between. The CDR3 loop is CATSRDPGKNYGYTF. The CDR3, as DNA: TGTGCCACCAGCAGAGATCCTGGCAAAAACTATGGCTACACCTTC.

This rearrangement joins TRBV21-1 to TRBJ1-6; TRBD1, the D gene given by the table, was not confirmed from the DNA. TRBV21-1 is deemed a pseudogene. This CDR3 has 15 amino acids. CDR3: CASRKRDRGTEPLHF. CDR3 DNA sequence: TGTGCCAGCAGGAAGCGGGACAGGGGGACTGAACCCCTCCACTTT.

This rearrangement joins TRBV6-6 to TRBJ1-5; no clear D gene. From germline, CDR1 is MNHNY and CDR2 SVGAGI (reference sequence). The CDR3 spans 14 residues. V was pared by 9 bases and J by 0 bases, with 12 bases between. For the CDR3, the DNA is TGTGCCAGTTTAGATGGGCCTAGCAATCAGCCCCAGCATTTT. It translates to CASLDGPSNQPQHF.

Here the CDR3 DNA reads TGTGCCAGCTCACCCCAGGACAGGCGAGTTGAAGCTTTCTTT. It translates to CASSPQDRRVEAFF. The chain joins TRBV18 to TRBJ1-1; 7 bases agree with TRBD1. CDR3 size: 14 residues. V was pared by 3 bases and J by 7 bases, with 8 bases of the junction left unmatched. Germline lookup yields CDR1 KGHSH and CDR2 LQKENI.

This clone was seen a few times. The chain recombines TRBV5-1 with TRBJ2-1; D gene unclear. Trimming removed 0 bases at V and 2 bases at J, with 6 bases between. This CDR3 is 14 amino acids long. Germline V CDR1 and CDR2: SGHRS, YFSETQ. For the CDR3, the DNA is TGCGCCAGCAGCTTGGGTATTCCCTACAATGAGCAGTTCTTC. Its protein product is CASSLGIPYNEQFF.

The chain employs TRBV6-2 or TRBV6-3 and TRBJ1-5, with 8 positions matching TRBD1. CDR1 MNHEY and CDR2 SVGEGT come from the germline V gene. The CDR3 loop spans 16 amino acids. After removal of 3 bases from V and 1 base from J, the junction contained 5 bases not matched to a gene. This chain's CDR3 is CASSYERTGSNQPQHF. The CDR3 region has the DNA TGTGCCAGCAGTTATGAGCGGACAGGGAGCAATCAGCCCCAGCATTTT.

This chain links TRBV5-1 with TRBJ2-5; the D gene is possibly TRBD1 (5 bases). Germline loops: CDR1 SGHRS, CDR2 YFSETQ. The CDR3 sequence is 14 residues long. Trimming pared 5 bases from V and 2 bases from J, leaving 13 bases between. The CDR3 DNA reads TGCGCCAGCAGTCGAGACAGCGTACAAGAGACCCAGTACTTC. Amino acid sequence: CASSRDSVQETQYF.

V usage is TRBV3-1 (or the pseudogene TRBV3-2) and J usage is TRBJ2-2, with TRBD2 as a possible D gene (6 bases). The CDR3 has 16 amino acids. Trimming took 0 bases from V and 3 from J, leaving 11 bases between them. Germline-derived CDR1 and CDR2 are LGHDT and YNNKEL (reference sequence). The chain's CDR3 is CASSQDRGTYTGELFF. The CDR3, as DNA: TGTGCCAGCAGCCAAGATCGGGGGACTTACACCGGGGAGCTGTTTTTT.

The chain couples TRBV2 to TRBJ2-2; 7 nucleotides align to TRBD1. V lost 6 bases and J lost 1; bases outside the gene matches: 2. CDR1 and CDR2 (germline): SNHLY, FYNNEI. The CDR3 runs 14 residues. The CDR3, as DNA: TGTGCCAGCAGATGGGACAGGAACACCGGGGAGCTGTTTTTT. It is translated as CASRWDRNTGELFF.

The CDR3 DNA sequence: TGTGCCAGCAGCTTGGGACCCGGTCGGGCAGATACGCAGTATTTT. It is translated as CASSLGPGRADTQYF. The gene calls are TRBV5-6 and TRBJ2-3; D not certain. V lost 0 bases and J lost 4, with 12 bases in between. The CDR3 is made up of 15 amino acids. Germline V gene data show CDR1 as SGHDT and CDR2 as YYEEEE.

This clone was counted a few times. The rearrangement links TRBV5-8 to TRBJ2-3; 11 bases match TRBD1. Germline loops: CDR1 SGHTS, CDR2 YDEGEE. J lost 6 bases, V lost 4 bases, and 4 bases had no gene match. CDR3 length: 14 residues. The DNA of the CDR3 is TGTGCCAGCAGCCGGACAGGGGGCCGGGATACGCAGTATTTT. Amino acid sequence: CASSRTGGRDTQYF.

The chain combines TRBV5-1 with TRBJ2-1; TRBD1 aligns across 10 bases. The CDR3 contains 16 residues. The V gene end was trimmed by 4 bases and the J gene end by 1 base; junction bases not matched to a gene: 5. Germline CDR1 and CDR2: SGHRS and YFSETQ. The chain's CDR3 is CASSPGQGGSYNEQFF. Written as DNA, the CDR3 is TGCGCCAGCAGCCCTGGACAGGGGGGGTCCTACAATGAGCAGTTCTTC.

The chain carries TRBV21-1 and TRBJ1-1. TRBV21-1 is deemed a pseudogene. The CDR3 is 13 residues long. This CDR3 is CASSKVATTEAFF. In DNA form, the CDR3 reads TGTGCCAGCAGCAAAGTGGCGACTACTGAAGCTTTCTTT.

CDR3 region: CSVGQGPLSYEQYF. The CDR3 DNA reads as TGCAGCGTGGGACAAGGCCCCCTTTCCTACGAGCAGTACTTC. The chain is built from TRBV29-1 and TRBJ2-7; perhaps TRBD1 as D (6 bases). V was trimmed by 6 bases and J by 1 base, leaving 16 bases between them. There are 14 residues in the CDR3. Germline-derived CDR1 and CDR2 are SQVTM and ANQGSEA.

This chain uses TRBV29-1 with TRBJ2-4; TRBD2 matches 9 bases. The V and J ends lost 4 bases and 9 bases, in that order; junction bases with no gene match: 4. This CDR3 is 12 amino acids long. Germline V gene sequence: CDR1 SQVTM, CDR2 ANQGSEA. The CDR3 protein is CSVGKREAIQYF. The CDR3 DNA reads as TGCAGCGTTGGAAAGCGGGAGGCCATTCAGTACTTC.

The gene calls are TRBV10-2 and TRBJ2-1; TRBD2 agrees at 13 bases. Trimming cost V 5 bases and J 6 bases; bases outside gene matches: 4. The CDR3 loop spans 15 amino acids. Germline lookup yields CDR1 WSHSY and CDR2 SAAADI. The CDR3 DNA follows: TGCGCCAGCAGTTTCGGGACTAGCGGGGTCAATGAGCAGTTCTTC. This gives the protein CASSFGTSGVNEQFF.

The chain carries TRBV2 and TRBJ2-7, with TRBD1 matching 10 bases. The CDR3 sequence is 14 residues long. The trim removed 5 bases at V and 1 base at J, leaving 2 bases unmatched. The germline gives CDR1 SNHLY, CDR2 FYNNEI. Here the CDR3 DNA reads TGTGCCAGCAGTCCGGGACAGGGGTCCTACGAGCAGTACTTC. This translates into CASSPGQGSYEQYF.

The chain links TRBV19 to TRBJ2-6; 9 nucleotides align to TRBD1. V dropped 3 bases and J dropped 0; count of bases not matched to a gene: 3. Per germline, CDR1 LNHDA and CDR2 SQIVND (reference sequence). The CDR3 runs 17 residues. The CDR3 loop is CASSIGTGSSGANVLTF. CDR3 in DNA: TGTGCCAGTAGTATCGGGACAGGGAGCTCTGGGGCCAACGTCCTGACTTTC. The variable domain in full, with the rest retrieved from reference TRBV19 and TRBJ2-6, is DGGITQSPKYLFRKEGQNVTLSCEQNLNHDAMYWYRQDPGQGLRLIYYSQIVNDFQKGDIAEGYSVSREKKESFPLTVTSAQKNPTAFYLCASSIGTGSSGANVLTFGAGSRLTVL.

This clone was seen a single time. CDR3 loop: CASSMTGGDGYTF. The CDR3 DNA sequence: TGTGCCAGTAGCATGACAGGGGGCGATGGCTACACCTTC. The rearrangement links TRBV19 to TRBJ1-2; 10 bases map to TRBD1. CDR1 is LNHDA and CDR2 is SQIVND in the germline V gene (reference sequence). The CDR3 contains 13 residues. Trimming took 6 bases from V and 6 from J; bases not matched to a gene: 4.

This clone showed up just a few times. V and J are TRBV6-4 and TRBJ2-3; 8 bases map to TRBD1. V gave up 7 bases and J gave up 2 bases; unmatched junction bases: 8. The CDR3 loop spans 15 amino acids. Germline V gene lookup returns CDR1 MRHNA and CDR2 SNTAGT. The CDR3 region has the DNA TGTGCCAGCACCCGACAGGGGCTCCTCACAGATACGCAGTATTTT. Amino acid sequence: CASTRQGLLTDTQYF.

The chain carries TRBV29-1 and TRBJ2-3, with D perhaps TRBD1 (6 bases). Deletions cut 6 bases from V and 2 bases from J, with 12 bases between. This CDR3 has 13 residues. The V gene's germline CDR1 is SQVTM and CDR2 ANQGSEA. DNA of the CDR3: TGCAGCGTAAGCAGGGGAAACACAGATACGCAGTATTTT. Translating gives CSVSRGNTDTQYF.

This clone was recorded only once. CDR3 in amino acids: CASSFLYRGTGALIKENTIYF. In nucleotides, the CDR3 is TGCGCCAGCAGCTTCCTCTACCGGGGGACAGGGGCCCTTATCAAAGAAAACACCATATATTTT. The chain recombines TRBV5-1 with TRBJ1-3, with TRBD1 matching over 10 bases. The V gene end was trimmed by 2 bases and the J gene end by 6 bases; junction bases not matched to a gene: 23. This CDR3 spans 21 amino acids. Germline V CDR1 and CDR2: SGHRS, YFSETQ.

This chain connects TRBV7-2 to TRBJ2-5, with TRBD1 matching 9 bases. The CDR3 extends over 15 amino acids. The germline CDR1 and CDR2 sequences are SGHTA and FQGNSA. The ends lost 5 bases at V and 7 bases at J; junction bases unmatched: 11. CDR3 coding DNA: TGTGCCAGCAGCCCGGGACAGGGAGGGAGGGGGACCCAGTACTTC. It yields the protein CASSPGQGGRGTQYF.

The J gene is TRBJ2-7, the V gene TRBV30; no clear D. The germline V gene encodes CDR1 GTSNPN and CDR2 SVGIG (reference sequence). V lost 0 bases and J 6 bases, leaving 15 bases between the germline ends. The CDR3 totals 14 residues. CDR3 sequence: CAWSVPPLLSEQYF. In DNA, the CDR3 is TGTGCCTGGAGTGTTCCCCCACTGCTGTCCGAGCAGTACTTC.

The chain employs TRBV19 and TRBJ2-2, with D possibly TRBD1 on 5 matching bases. CDR3 length equals 14 residues. Per the germline V gene, CDR1 is LNHDA and CDR2 is SQIVND (reference sequence). Trimming cost V 7 bases and J 0 bases, with 9 bases left between them. For the CDR3, the DNA is TGTGCCAGTAAAGGCAGGGCGAACACCGGGGAGCTGTTTTTT. Residues: CASKGRANTGELFF.